A selection of T cell receptor beta chains follows, all from one sample in a study of blood T cell repertoires in COVID-19. TCRdb's copy holds only in-frame clones and misses some; the assay was immunoSEQ multiplex PCR. There are roughly 100,000 clones in the sample; around 78% occur only once, and 6.2% lies in the top ten. Sequencing was done on a sample of peripheral blood. These receptors all stem from a man older than 75 with COVID-19, enrolled during active disease. CDR3s include the opening cysteine and the closing phenylalanine or tryptophan. A D gene is named only where the DNA matches it firmly. Clone size is shown for a subset of rows, as once, few, many or a class of expanded clone.

DNA: TGTGCCAGCAGTCCGGGAGGGACGAATGAAGCTTTCTTT
CDR3: CASSPGGTNEAFF
D: NA
J: TRBJ1-1
V: TRBV6-5
size: NA

DNA: TGTGCCACCGGACAGGGCCCCTACGAGCAGTACTTC
CDR3: CATGQGPYEQYF
D: TRBD1
J: TRBJ2-7
V: TRBV15
size: NA

DNA: TGTGCCAGCAGCCGAGCTCAGGATTACTCCTACGAGCAGTACTTC
CDR3: CASSRAQDYSYEQYF
D: NA
J: TRBJ2-7
V: TRBV3-1/TRBV3-2
size: NA

DNA: TGTGCCAGCAGTGAGAGGGGGACTAGTAGCTCCTACAATGAGCAGTTCTTC
CDR3: CASSERGTSSSYNEQFF
D: TRBD2
J: TRBJ2-1
V: TRBV2
size: NA

DNA: TGTGCCTGGAGTGGTCCTAGCGGGAGTTTCAATGAGCAGTTCTTC
CDR3: CAWSGPSGSFNEQFF
D: TRBD2
J: TRBJ2-1
V: TRBV30
size: NA

DNA: TGTGCCAGTAGTGTCGGGACACGGGATGGCTACACCTTC
CDR3: CASSVGTRDGYTF
D: NA
J: TRBJ1-2
V: TRBV19
size: NA

DNA: TGTGCCAGCAGCCAAGCGGCTAGCGGGAGTTACTACGAGCAGTACTTC
CDR3: CASSQAASGSYYEQYF
D: TRBD2
J: TRBJ2-7
V: TRBV3-1/TRBV3-2
size: few

DNA: TGTGCCAGCCGGAGGACAGGACAAGAGACCCAGTACTTC
CDR3: CASRRTGQETQYF
D: TRBD1
J: TRBJ2-5
V: TRBV25-1
size: NA

DNA: TGTGCCAGCAGCGTAGGACAGGGGAACTACAATGAGCAGTTCTTC
CDR3: CASSVGQGNYNEQFF
D: TRBD1
J: TRBJ2-1
V: TRBV9
size: NA

DNA: TGCGCCAGCAGCTTGGGGGGGACAGTTGACTATGGCTACACCTTC
CDR3: CASSLGGTVDYGYTF
D: TRBD1
J: TRBJ1-2
V: TRBV5-1
size: NA

DNA: TGTGCCAGCAGTCGGACAGGACTTAATCAGCCCCAGCATTTT
CDR3: CASSRTGLNQPQHF
D: TRBD1
J: TRBJ1-5
V: TRBV27
size: NA

DNA: TGTGCCAGCAGCGTGTCTAGCTGGGCGGGGGAGCAGTACTTC
CDR3: CASSVSSWAGEQYF
D: NA
J: TRBJ2-7
V: TRBV9
size: NA